This T cell receptor beta chain comes out of a study of post-analysis software for immune sequencing data. Study observations and caveats: Several TRBV segments (TRBV5-6, TRBV5-1 and TRBV20-1 among them) occurred more frequently in patients than in controls.

Libraries were made from TCR beta cDNA, and they carried unique molecular identifiers. TCRdb used MiXCR to reprocess the PCR reads, holding one entry per CDR3 protein. Here the sample spans roughly 410,000 distinct CDR3 sequences, around 33% being singletons. Note on this clonotype: Its antigen is unknown.

This CDR3 comprises 14 residues. CDR1 and CDR2 (germline): MGHDK, SYGVNS. After removal of 5 bases from V and 5 bases from J, the junction contained 5 bases not matched to a gene. Sequenced input: blood. V usage is TRBV25-1 and J usage is TRBJ2-3, with 9 bases lining up with TRBD2. The receptor was isolated from a girl under 18 with multiple sclerosis. CDR3 region: CASSQRGALDTQYF. The CDR3 bases are TGTGCCAGCAGTCAGCGGGGGGCCCTAGATACGCAGTATTTT.